The entry that follows covers one T cell receptor beta chain sequence. There are many counts of this clonotype. Its recognized antigen is unknown. Per-nucleotide qualities are absent, and no much larger clonotype sits a single base away. Library prep was done by 5' RACE. Sequencing was carried out with a NextSeq 500. To correct for sequencing error and PCR bias, the TCR library protocol tagged individual cDNA molecules with unique molecular identifiers. Sequencing covered both TCR alpha and beta chains, and within each sample the abundances of alpha and beta sequences were tightly co-correlated. Per the source publication's procedure: Decombinator V4 was used to perform V gene, J gene and CDR3 annotation of TCR sequences. TCRs were defined as expanded if a significant change between any two time points was detected under a Poisson model with p below 0.0001. TCR abundances were normalised to the total number of TCRs sequenced in each sample and reported as counts per million. MAIT TCRs were defined by TRAV1-2 paired with TRAJ12, TRAJ20 or TRAJ33, and iNKT TCRs by TRAV10 paired with TRAJ18. A search of VDJdb, accessed on 1 November 2021, was run for TCRs annotated to CMV, EBV and SARS-CoV-2, with TCRs annotated for multiple antigens excluded. TCRdb trimmed public reads at Q25 via fastp, called clones via MiXCR and kept in-frame beta chains. Rows are unified per CDR3 protein, each entry keeping the most common DNA and genes. TCRdb, not the authors, supplied the V and J calls. The table for this sample lists about 59,000 distinct CDR3 sequences; approximately 12% of them were counted only once. Around 1.4% of the sample is in the top ten clones.

This sample stems from a study of early T cells in non-severe SARS-CoV-2 infection (TCRdb year 2021). Concerning the study at large: Because TCR sequencing relied on bulk RNA taken from unsorted whole blood, pairing of alpha and beta chains was not possible.

The investigation overall reported the following: VDJdb matching was skewed toward anti-spike CD8 responses and likely underestimated virus-specific expansions, missing private and CD4 specificities.

Set within a cohort of healthcare workers in London, UK, this nested case-control study involved weekly PCR testing of nasopharyngeal swabs along with blood sampling. Healthcare workers were recruited between 23 and 31 March 2020, during the week of the UK lockdown, and were followed weekly for up to about 15 weeks. V is clipped by 0 bases and J by 3 bases, and the sequence between their germline boundaries is 11 bases long. The CDR3 goes from the cysteine to the phenylalanine over 15 residues. CDR3 DNA only is kept here, 45 bases in frame from base 1. The CDR1 and CDR2 encoded by the germline V gene are LGHNA and YNFKEQ.

This sequence was found in an adult who was a healthcare worker with PCR-confirmed SARS-CoV-2 infection or an uninfected control (not recorded which). What was sequenced was whole blood. The sequence joins TRBV4-2 to TRBJ1-2; TRBD1 is a possible D gene, resting on 6 matching bases. The DNA is as follows: TGTGCCAGCAGCCAAGACGGACAGAACGACTATGGCTACACCTTC. This encodes CASSQDGQNDYGYTF.